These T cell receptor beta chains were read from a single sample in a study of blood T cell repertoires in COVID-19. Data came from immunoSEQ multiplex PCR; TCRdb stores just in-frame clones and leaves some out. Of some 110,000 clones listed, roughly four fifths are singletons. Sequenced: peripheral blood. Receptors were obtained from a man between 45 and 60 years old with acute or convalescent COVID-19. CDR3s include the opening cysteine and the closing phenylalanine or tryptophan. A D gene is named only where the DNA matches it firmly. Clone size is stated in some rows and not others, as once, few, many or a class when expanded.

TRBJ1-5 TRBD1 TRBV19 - CASSISGQGGAPQHF TGTGCCAGTAGTATTTCGGGACAGGGGGGTGCGCCCCAGCATTTT
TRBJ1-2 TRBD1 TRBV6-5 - CASSSGQPFIGYTF TGTGCCAGCAGTTCGGGACAGCCCTTTATAGGCTACACCTTC
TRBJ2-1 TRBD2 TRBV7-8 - CASSPPGLAGDGALYNEQFF TGTGCCAGCAGCCCGCCGGGACTAGCGGGAGATGGGGCCCTCTACAATGAGCAGTTCTTC
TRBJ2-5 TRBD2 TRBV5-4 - CASSSTSGEEQTQYF TGTGCCAGCAGCAGCACTAGCGGGGAGGAACAGACCCAGTACTTC
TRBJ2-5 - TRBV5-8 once CASSSFRDTHQETQYF TGTGCCAGCAGCTCCTTCCGGGACACCCACCAAGAGACCCAGTACTTC
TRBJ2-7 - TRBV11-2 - CASSPGWGVHYEQYF TGTGCCAGCAGCCCCGGGTGGGGGGTGCACTACGAGCAGTACTTC
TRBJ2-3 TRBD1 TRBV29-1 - CSVDYEVGTGDTDTQYF TGCAGCGTTGATTATGAAGTAGGGACAGGGGACACAGATACGCAGTATTTT
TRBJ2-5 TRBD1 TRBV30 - CAWSTGTGQETQYF TGTGCCTGGAGTACTGGGACAGGGCAAGAGACCCAGTACTTC
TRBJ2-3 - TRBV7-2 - CASSLVAEQITDTQYF TGTGCCAGCAGCTTAGTGGCAGAACAAATCACAGATACGCAGTATTTT
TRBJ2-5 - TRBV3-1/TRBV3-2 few CASSQTREETQYF TGTGCCAGCAGCCAAACCAGGGAAGAGACCCAGTACTTC
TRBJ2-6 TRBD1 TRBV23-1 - CASSQSGTGFSGANVLTF TGCGCCAGCAGTCAATCGGGGACAGGGTTTTCTGGGGCCAACGTCCTGACTTTC
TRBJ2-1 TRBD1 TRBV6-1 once CASSEALQGVNEQFF TGTGCCAGCAGTGAAGCGTTGCAGGGGGTAAATGAGCAGTTCTTC
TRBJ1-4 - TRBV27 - CASSFRQDEKLFF TGTGCCAGCAGTTTCCGACAGGATGAAAAACTGTTTTTT
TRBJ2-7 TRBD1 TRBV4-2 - CASAGTDTYEQYF TGTGCCAGCGCCGGGACAGATACCTACGAGCAGTACTTC
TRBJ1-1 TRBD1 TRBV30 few CAWTTDRATEAFF TGTGCCTGGACCACCGACAGGGCCACTGAAGCTTTCTTT
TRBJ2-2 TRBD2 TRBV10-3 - CAISPSASGVTGELFF TGTGCCATCAGTCCCTCCGCTAGCGGGGTGACCGGGGAGCTGTTTTTT
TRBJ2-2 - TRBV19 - CASSSRTGELFF TGTGCCAGTAGTTCTCGCACCGGGGAGCTGTTTTTT
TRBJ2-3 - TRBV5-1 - CASSLDPGGLTDTQYF TGCGCCAGCAGCTTGGATCCCGGGGGACTCACAGATACGCAGTATTTT
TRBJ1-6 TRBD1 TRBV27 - CASKDRGYNSPLHF TGTGCCAGCAAGGACAGGGGATATAATTCACCCCTCCACTTT
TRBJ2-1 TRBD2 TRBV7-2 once CASSPTLAGDRRNEQFF TGTGCCAGCAGCCCAACCCTAGCGGGGGACCGTAGGAATGAGCAGTTCTTC
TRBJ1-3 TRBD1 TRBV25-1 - CASGPTGRNTIYF TGTGCCAGCGGCCCGACAGGGCGTAACACCATATATTTT
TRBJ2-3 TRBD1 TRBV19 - CASSSRTGGMADTQYF TGTGCCAGTAGTTCCCGGACAGGGGGCATGGCAGATACGCAGTATTTT
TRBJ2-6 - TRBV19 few CASSVLQGTGANVLTF TGTGCCAGTAGTGTATTACAGGGCACTGGGGCCAACGTCCTGACTTTC
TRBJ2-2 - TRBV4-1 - CASSQGPFANTGELFF TGCGCCAGCAGCCAAGGGCCGTTCGCGAACACCGGGGAGCTGTTTTTT
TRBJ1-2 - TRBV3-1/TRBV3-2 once CASSPGGSNYGYTF TGTGCCAGCAGCCCCGGTGGTTCTAACTATGGCTACACCTTC
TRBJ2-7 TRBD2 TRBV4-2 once CASSQQTSGVISYEQYF TGTGCCAGCAGCCAACAGACTAGCGGGGTCATCTCCTACGAGCAGTACTTC
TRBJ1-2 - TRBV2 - CASSEGTGFGYTF TGTGCCAGCAGTGAAGGGACGGGGTTTGGCTACACCTTC
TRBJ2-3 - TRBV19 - CASSIVPGDTQYF TGTGCCAGTAGTATAGTTCCGGGAGATACGCAGTATTTT
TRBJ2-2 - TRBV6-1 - CASSEQTGIYTGELFF TGTGCCAGCAGTGAACAAACAGGGATATACACCGGGGAGCTGTTTTTT
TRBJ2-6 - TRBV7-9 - CASSLVSSGANVLTF TGTGCCAGCAGCTTAGTTAGCTCTGGGGCCAACGTCCTGACTTTC
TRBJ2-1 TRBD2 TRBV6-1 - CASSEVWLAGGRGYNEQFF TGTGCCAGCAGTGAAGTTTGGCTAGCGGGGGGCCGAGGGTACAATGAGCAGTTCTTC
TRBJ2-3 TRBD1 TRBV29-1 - CSVHRGRGDTQYF TGCAGCGTTCACAGGGGGCGAGGAGATACGCAGTATTTT
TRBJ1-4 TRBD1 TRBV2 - CASSRDRLSTNEKLFF TGTGCCAGCAGTCGGGACAGGCTTTCAACTAATGAAAAACTGTTTTTT
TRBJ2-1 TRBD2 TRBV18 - CASSPGGRAHNEQFF TGTGCCAGCTCACCAGGCGGGAGGGCCCACAATGAGCAGTTCTTC
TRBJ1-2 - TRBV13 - CASSLGPSANGYTF TGTGCCAGCAGCTTGGGGCCCTCCGCGAATGGCTACACCTTC
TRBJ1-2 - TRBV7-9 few CASSLDGGAFYGYTF TGTGCCAGCAGCTTAGATGGAGGAGCCTTCTATGGCTACACCTTC
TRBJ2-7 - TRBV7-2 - CASSSNGQTYEQYF TGTGCCAGCAGCTCGAATGGACAGACCTACGAGCAGTACTTC
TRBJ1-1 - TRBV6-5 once CAVRRNTEAFF TGTGCCGTTAGGAGGAACACTGAAGCTTTCTTT
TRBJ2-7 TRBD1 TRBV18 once CASSPGTGSSYEQYF TGTGCCAGCTCGCCCGGGACAGGGTCCTCCTACGAGCAGTACTTC
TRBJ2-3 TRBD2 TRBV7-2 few CASNHRTSGNPDTQYF TGTGCCAGCAACCATCGGACTAGCGGGAACCCAGATACGCAGTATTTT
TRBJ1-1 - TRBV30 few CAWSRGGDTEAFF TGTGCCTGGAGTCGGGGAGGGGACACTGAAGCTTTCTTT
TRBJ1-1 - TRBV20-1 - CSASRGRNTEAFF TGCAGTGCTAGTAGGGGCCGAAACACTGAAGCTTTCTTT
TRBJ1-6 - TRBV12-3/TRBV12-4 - CASSSSQHSPLHF -
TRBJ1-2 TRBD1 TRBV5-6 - CASSSGGVDRGGYGYTF TGTGCCAGCAGCTCCGGAGGAGTTGACAGGGGCGGGTATGGCTACACCTTC
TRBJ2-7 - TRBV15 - CATSRSSGGLYEQYF TGTGCCACCAGCCGATCTTCAGGGGGACTCTACGAGCAGTACTTC
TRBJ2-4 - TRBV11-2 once CASTQTAGAKNIQYF TGTGCCAGCACCCAAACTGCGGGTGCCAAAAACATTCAGTACTTC
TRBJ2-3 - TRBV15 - CATSSTLIPSATSTDTQYF TGTGCCACCAGCAGTACGCTAATCCCTAGCGCGACTAGCACAGATACGCAGTATTTT
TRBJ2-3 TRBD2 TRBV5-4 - CASRTWGGSTDTQYF TGTGCCAGCAGGACCTGGGGGGGTAGCACAGATACGCAGTATTTT
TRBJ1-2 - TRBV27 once CASSLTVNYGYTF TGTGCCAGCAGTTTAACGGTTAACTATGGCTACACCTTC
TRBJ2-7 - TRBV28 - CASSSSLAPEQYF TGTGCCAGCAGTTCCTCCCTTGCGCCCGAGCAGTACTTC
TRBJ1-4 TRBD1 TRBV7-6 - CASSMGQGLATNEKLFF TGTGCCAGCAGCATGGGACAGGGGCTTGCAACTAATGAAAAACTGTTTTTT
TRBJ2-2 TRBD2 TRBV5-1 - CASRSGTTGELFF TGCGCCAGCCGGAGCGGGACCACCGGGGAGCTGTTTTTT